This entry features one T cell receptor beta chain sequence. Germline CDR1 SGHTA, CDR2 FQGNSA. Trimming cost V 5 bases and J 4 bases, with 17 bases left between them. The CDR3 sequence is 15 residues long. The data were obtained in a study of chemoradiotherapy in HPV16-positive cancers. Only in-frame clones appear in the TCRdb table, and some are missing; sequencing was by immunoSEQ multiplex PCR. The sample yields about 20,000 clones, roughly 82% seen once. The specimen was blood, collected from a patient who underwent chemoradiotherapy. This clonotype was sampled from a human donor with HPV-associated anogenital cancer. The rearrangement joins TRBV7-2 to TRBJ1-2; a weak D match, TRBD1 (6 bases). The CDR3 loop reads CASSGTDRHTYGYTF. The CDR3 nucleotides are TGTGCCAGCAGCGGAACAGACAGGCACACCTATGGCTACACCTTC.